These 25 T cell receptor beta chains came from one sample sequenced in a study of blood T cells in healthy people across ages. Combining a sample-barcoded 5' primer with a J-beta primer mix, a second PCR ran for about 7 to 12 cycles. TCRdb processed the 5' RACE reads anew with MiXCR; each CDR3 protein has one entry. The sample records about 1,000,000 distinct CDR3 sequences, less than 50% being singletons. What was sequenced was blood. Receptor source: a woman in her fifties or sixties in good health.

V gene TRBV13 combines with J gene TRBJ1-4, with TRBD1 matching 7 bases. CDR1 is PRHDT and CDR2 is FYEKMQ in the germline V gene (reference sequence). The CDR3 totals 14 residues. Trimming took 2 bases from V and 8 from J; bases not matched to a gene: 5. This chain's CDR3 is CASSLRQGVEKLFF. The CDR3 nucleotides are TGTGCCAGCAGCTTAAGACAGGGTGTGGAAAAACTGTTTTTT.

This chain uses TRBV27 with TRBJ2-7; 7 nucleotides line up with TRBD1. Germline loops: CDR1 MNHEY, CDR2 SMNVEV (reference sequence). The CDR3 runs 14 residues. Losses at the gene ends were 0 bases for V and 10 bases for J; bases not matched to a gene: 9. The CDR3 region has the DNA TGTGCCAGCAGTTTATCCGGGACAGCGCCTTCCCAGTACTTC. Its protein is CASSLSGTAPSQYF.

The chain joins TRBV2 to TRBJ1-2; 7 bases agree with TRBD1. V lost 4 bases to trimming and J lost 7 bases; unmatched junction nucleotides: 18. The CDR3 is made up of 17 amino acids. Germline V gene lookup returns CDR1 SNHLY and CDR2 FYNNEI. The CDR3 DNA is TGTGCCAGCAGTGGCCTCTATGCGGACAGGCTCCCCTGTGGCTACACCTTC. Translating gives CASSGLYADRLPCGYTF.

This sequence joins TRBV5-1 and TRBJ2-7; 7 nucleotides line up with TRBD1. J gave up 6 bases and V 0 bases, and 9 bases lay outside the gene matches. This CDR3 comprises 15 residues. Germline V gene lookup returns CDR1 SGHRS and CDR2 YFSETQ. The CDR3 is CASSLGQGSQLEQYF. The CDR3 DNA follows: TGCGCCAGCAGCTTGGGACAGGGTTCGCAACTCGAGCAGTACTTC.

This chain uses TRBV20-1 with TRBJ2-5; no firm D call. Trimming removed 3 bases from V and 7 bases from J, with 9 bases in between. Germline CDR1 DFQATT, CDR2 SNEGSKA (reference sequence). The CDR3 runs 11 residues. CDR3 nucleotide sequence: TGCAGTGCTAGCTATCGAGGGACCCAGTACTTC. It is translated as CSASYRGTQYF.

The chain employs TRBV5-6 and TRBJ2-7; 7 positions match TRBD2. V gave up 4 bases and J gave up 2 bases; unmatched junction bases: 15. CDR3 length: 17 residues. Per germline, CDR1 SGHDT and CDR2 YYEEEE. The CDR3 here is CASSPRTSAPITYEQYF. CDR3 bases: TGTGCCAGCAGCCCTCGTACTAGCGCCCCGATTACCTACGAGCAGTACTTC.

The CDR3 coding sequence is TGTGCCAGCAGCCCGGACGGACCAGACTGCGCAGATACGCAGTATTTT. This encodes CASSPDGPDCADTQYF. The chain employs TRBV14 and TRBJ2-3, with D uncertain. V was cut by 4 bases and J by 4 bases, with 18 bases left in between. The germline V gene encodes CDR1 SGHDN and CDR2 FVKESK. The length of the CDR3 is 16 residues.

The chain employs TRBV11-1 and TRBJ2-7; a weak D match, TRBD1 (5 bases). CDR1 is SGHAT, CDR2 FQDESV, per germline (reference sequence). This CDR3 is 17 amino acids long. Trimming stripped 5 bases from V and 0 bases from J, with 20 bases between. This chain's CDR3 is CASSPTQGDLSSYEQYF. The CDR3 DNA reads as TGTGCCAGCAGCCCCACCCAGGGTGATTTAAGCTCCTACGAGCAGTACTTC.

This clonotype was counted many times. The V and J genes are TRBV18 and TRBJ1-2; 7 bases align to TRBD1. CDR1 and CDR2 (germline): KGHSH, LQKENI. Unmatched junction bases numbered 13, after V lost 0 bases and J lost 9 bases. The CDR3 extends over 16 amino acids. The CDR3 DNA follows: TGTGCCAGCTCACCACCAGACAGGGCCCCCGGAGAGAGCTACACCTTC. Translated, it gives CASSPPDRAPGESYTF. The variable domain in full, completed from reference TRBV18 and TRBJ1-2, reads NAGVMQNPRHLVRRRGQEARLRCSPMKGHSHVYWYRQLPEEGLKFMVYLQKENIIDESGMPKERFSAEFPKEGPSILRIQQVVRGDSAAYFCASSPPDRAPGESYTFGSGTRLTVV.

The chain recombines TRBV5-4 with TRBJ2-2, with 9 bases fitting TRBD1. The CDR3 has 15 amino acids. Germline V gene lookup returns CDR1 SGHNT and CDR2 YYREEE (reference sequence). J lost 7 bases, V lost 4 bases, and 8 bases had no gene match. In DNA, the CDR3 is TGTGCCAGCAGCCCACAGGGGGCGCGGAACGGGGAGCTGTTTTTT. Translation gives CASSPQGARNGELFF.

This clonotype was seen at least ten times. DNA of the CDR3: TGCAGCGTTGAACCGAGCTCTGGGGCCAACGTCCTGACTTTC. It is translated as CSVEPSSGANVLTF. The chain links TRBV29-1 to TRBJ2-6; D is undetermined. The CDR3 is 14 amino acids. Germline V CDR1 and CDR2: SQVTM, ANQGSEA. The V and J ends lost 2 bases and 0 bases respectively, with 5 bases between them.

This clonotype was counted a few times. This rearrangement joins TRBV4-2 to TRBJ2-1; TRBD2 is a possible D gene (6 bases). In germline, CDR1 is LGHNA, CDR2 YNFKEQ. V was pared by 0 bases and J by 4 bases, with 16 bases between. The CDR3 contains 17 residues. As DNA, the CDR3 is TGTGCCAGCAGCCAAGAAAAGGGAGCTAGCGCGTACAATGAGCAGTTCTTC. As protein: CASSQEKGASAYNEQFF.

V usage is TRBV15 and J usage is TRBJ2-3; D not resolved. Per the germline V gene, CDR1 is LNHNV and CDR2 is YYDKDF (reference sequence). The CDR3 spans 16 residues. Trimming left V 0 bases short and J 0 bases short, with 10 bases between. The chain's CDR3 is CATSRDLGRSTDTQYF. DNA for the CDR3: TGTGCCACCAGCAGAGATCTGGGCAGGAGCACAGATACGCAGTATTTT. The variable domain in full, completed from reference TRBV15 and TRBJ2-3, reads DAMVIQNPRYQVTQFGKPVTLSCSQTLNHNVMYWYQQKSSQAPKLLFHYYDKDFNNEADTPDNFQSRRPNTSFCFLDIRSPGLGDTAMYLCATSRDLGRSTDTQYFGPGTRLTVL.

The chain couples TRBV4-1 to TRBJ2-5, with D maybe TRBD1 (5 bases). The J call is in doubt because the DNA end fits TRBJ2-7 better. The CDR3 has 16 amino acids. CDR1 and CDR2 from the germline V gene are MGHRA and YSYEKL. CDR3 DNA sequence: TGCGCCAGCAGCCTACGGCCGGACATAGAGTTCTACGAGCAGTACTTC. It specifies CASSLRPDIEFYEQYF.

The chain's CDR3 is CSASPLDRGRNEQFF. The CDR3 DNA reads as TGCAGTGCTAGTCCCTTGGACAGGGGTAGGAATGAGCAGTTCTTC. The rearrangement links TRBV20-1 to TRBJ2-1, with TRBD1 matching over 9 bases. The V and J ends lost 3 bases and 7 bases, in that order; junction bases with no gene match: 10. The CDR3 length is 15 residues. Germline V gives CDR1 DFQATT, CDR2 SNEGSKA (reference sequence).

This rearrangement joins TRBV12-3 or TRBV12-4 to TRBJ1-5; TRBD1 might be the D (6 bases). This CDR3 comprises 13 residues. V lost 6 bases, J lost 4 bases, and 10 bases lay in between. CDR3 coding DNA: TGTGCCAGCAGACCGGACAGAAATCAGCCCCAGCATTTT. It encodes CASRPDRNQPQHF.

Turning to this clonotype: At one of its ends the junction is not consistent with the germline gene, which may arise from a read error. V usage is TRBV28 and J usage is TRBJ2-3, with TRBD2 matching 12 bases. CDR1 and CDR2 from the germline V gene are MDHEN and SYDVKM. The CDR3 is 17 residues long. CDR3 nucleotides: TGTGCCAGCAGTTTAGGTTCCACTAGCGGGAGGACAGATACGGAGTATTTT. It yields the protein CASSLGSTSGRTDTEYF.

V is TRBV27 and J is TRBJ2-7, with 12 bases fitting TRBD1. In germline, CDR1 is MNHEY, CDR2 SMNVEV (reference sequence). The junction had 5 bases not matched to a gene; V was cut back by 2 bases and J by 6 bases. This CDR3 spans 15 amino acids. In nucleotides, the CDR3 is TGTGCCAGCAGTTTAAGTGGGACAGGGGGCTGCGAGCAGTACTTC. Translating it yields CASSLSGTGGCEQYF.

V and J are TRBV20-1 and TRBJ2-5, with D hard to call. V lost 3 bases and J lost 5, with 19 bases in between. CDR3 size: 15 residues. Germline V gives CDR1 DFQATT, CDR2 SNEGSKA (reference sequence). Written as DNA, the CDR3 is TGCAGTGCTAGTGCCCTCCGGGCTCCCAAGGAGACCCAGTACTTC. Protein product: CSASALRAPKETQYF.

V and J are TRBV29-1 and TRBJ2-7; TRBD1 matches 7 bases. The V gene end was trimmed by 7 bases and the J gene end by 3 bases; junction bases not matched to a gene: 6. CDR1 SQVTM and CDR2 ANQGSEA come from the germline V gene. This CDR3 spans 12 amino acids. CDR3: CSEGAKLYEQYF. Written as DNA, the CDR3 is TGCAGCGAGGGGGCGAAACTCTACGAGCAGTACTTC.

The sample holds a few counts of this clonotype. CDR3 residues: CASSFNIPGGSGYTF. The CDR3 DNA sequence: TGTGCCAGCAGTTTCAACATTCCGGGGGGCTCAGGCTACACCTTC. The chain uses TRBV27 and TRBJ1-2, with D possibly TRBD1 on 6 matching bases. Germline V gene lookup returns CDR1 MNHEY and CDR2 SMNVEV (reference sequence). Trimming left V 3 bases short and J 8 bases short, with 19 bases between. The CDR3 runs to 15 residues.

The chain joins TRBV27 to TRBJ1-1, with unresolved D. V lost 5 bases, J lost 11 bases, and 24 bases lay in between. CDR1 is MNHEY, CDR2 SMNVEV, per germline (reference sequence). The CDR3 runs 15 residues. CDR3 sequence reads: CASSPDPVGLAAAFF. CDR3 in DNA: TGTGCCAGCAGTCCCGACCCGGTTGGTCTCGCCGCGGCTTTCTTT.

This clonotype was seen many times. The CDR3, as DNA: TGCAGTGCTAGTGCAAGTTGGTCCCGCACAGATACGCAGTATTTT. Residues: CSASASWSRTDTQYF. This chain uses TRBV20-1 with TRBJ2-3; D ambiguous. Trimming pared 3 bases from V and 1 base from J, leaving 14 bases between. The germline V gene encodes CDR1 DFQATT and CDR2 SNEGSKA (reference sequence). This CDR3 region has 15 residues.

In its sample, this clonotype was seen a few times. V gene TRBV6-6 combines with J gene TRBJ1-2; a weak D match, TRBD1 (6 bases). CDR1 is MNHNY, CDR2 SVGAGI, per germline (reference sequence). Trimming shortened V by 7 bases and J by 2 bases, and 17 bases separated the two germline ends. The CDR3 has 15 residues. The CDR3 sequence is CASTKVGTTNYGYTF. CDR3 nucleotide sequence: TGTGCCAGCACCAAAGTAGGGACAACGAACTATGGCTACACCTTC.

This clonotype showed up many times. The gene calls are TRBV4-1 and TRBJ2-5; tentative D call: TRBD1 (6 bases). This CDR3 has 16 amino acids. With 4 bases removed from V and 5 bases from J, the gap between germline ends came to 20 bases. Germline V gene sequence: CDR1 MGHRA, CDR2 YSYEKL. Here the CDR3 DNA reads TGCGCCAGCAGCCTTGATCCACAGGGTTTAGGCGAGACCCAGTACTTC. It yields the protein CASSLDPQGLGETQYF.